These 14 T cell receptor beta chains were all obtained from the same sample, sequenced in a study of cytomegalovirus exposure and HLA in healthy donors (dated by TCRdb to about 2017). Libraries were made using the immunoSEQ multiplex PCR assay. A mixture of 60 forward primers for TCR Vbeta segments and 13 reverse primers for TCR Jbeta segments was used in the multiplex PCR. TCRdb took this table from immuneACCESS and kept in-frame rearrangements with V and J called. Such tables lack part of the clones; where checked against another copy, unresolved V genes explain under half of the gap, and the rest is unexplained. This sample has 200,000 to 250,000 clones in its table, and approximately 78% of those were observed once. Together, the top ten hold 3.5% to 4% of the sample. The sequenced material came from PBMCs. These receptors originate from a male donor in good health and CMV-seronegative.

V is TRBV6-1 and J is TRBJ2-5; D call uncertain. Germline CDR1 is MNHNS and CDR2 is SASEGT. The CDR3 is 15 residues long. V lost 2 bases and J lost 5, with 15 bases in between. CDR3 nucleotides: TGTGCCAGCAGTGAATTCGGTCAGTTCGGGGAGACCCAGTACTTC. This translates into CASSEFGQFGETQYF.

J is TRBJ2-5 and V is TRBV7-9, with D perhaps matching TRBD2 (5 bases). Deletions cut 3 bases from V and 5 bases from J, with 10 bases between. The germline gives CDR1 SEHNR, CDR2 FQNEAQ (reference sequence). The CDR3 spans 13 residues. The CDR3 region is CASSFRGGETQYF. In DNA form, the CDR3 reads TGTGCCAGCAGCTTTCGGGGTGGGGAGACCCAGTACTTC.

CDR3 in DNA: TGTGCCAGTAGTTGGTCAGGGTCCTACCAAGAGACCCAGTACTTC. It encodes CASSWSGSYQETQYF. The V and J genes are TRBV19 and TRBJ2-5; perhaps TRBD1 as D (5 bases). V was pared by 5 bases and J by 0 bases, with 13 bases between. Germline V gene data show CDR1 as LNHDA and CDR2 as SQIVND (reference sequence). The CDR3 loop spans 15 amino acids.

V usage is TRBV2 and J usage is TRBJ1-5; 9 positions agree with TRBD1. The CDR3 is 14 amino acids. Germline CDR1 SNHLY, CDR2 FYNNEI. V gave up 7 bases and J gave up 5 bases; unmatched junction bases: 6. CDR3 sequence reads: CASIEDRGDQPQHF. The DNA for the CDR3 is TGTGCCAGCATAGAAGACAGGGGGGATCAGCCCCAGCATTTT.

Here the CDR3 DNA reads TGCGCCAGCAGCCTCTACAGGGACTACTACGAGCAGTACTTC. It codes for CASSLYRDYYEQYF. V gene TRBV5-1 combines with J gene TRBJ2-7, with D possibly matching TRBD2 (7 bases). V shed 4 bases and J shed 3 bases, with 14 bases lying between them. CDR1 is SGHRS, CDR2 YFSETQ, per germline. This CDR3 contains 14 residues.

The chain links TRBV2 to TRBJ1-2; D not certain. V gave up 1 base and J gave up 6 bases, with 12 bases separating them. Per the germline V gene, CDR1 is SNHLY and CDR2 is FYNNEI. The CDR3 contains 14 residues. The CDR3 is CASSEEWKRDGYTF. The CDR3 region has the DNA TGTGCCAGCAGTGAAGAATGGAAGCGGGATGGCTACACCTTC.

The rearrangement links TRBV6-4 to TRBJ1-2, with a weak D call TRBD1 (6 bases). The CDR3 is 13 amino acids. Trimming took 2 bases from V and 8 from J, leaving 12 bases between them. Germline loops: CDR1 MRHNA, CDR2 SNTAGT. CDR3 sequence (DNA): TGTGCCAGCAGTGACCGGGCAGGGGAAGGCTACACCTTC. Protein: CASSDRAGEGYTF.

The gene calls are TRBV19 and TRBJ1-4, with 10 positions matching TRBD1. V dropped 6 bases and J dropped 5; count of bases not matched to a gene: 6. CDR1 is LNHDA and CDR2 is SQIVND in the germline V gene (reference sequence). The CDR3 is made up of 15 amino acids. The CDR3 DNA follows: TGTGCCAGTAGAACCGGGACAGGGGCGAATGAAAAACTGTTTTTT. It is translated as CASRTGTGANEKLFF.

CDR3 residues: CASSLSGGTGTGFYEQYF. The CDR3 bases are TGTGCCAGCAGTTTGAGTGGGGGGACCGGGACAGGGTTTTACGAGCAGTACTTC. The genes are TRBV27 and TRBJ2-7; 9 bases fit TRBD1. Trimming removed 3 bases from V and 4 bases from J; junction bases left unmatched: 16. This CDR3 is built from 18 residues. The germline V gene has CDR1 MNHEY and CDR2 SMNVEV (reference sequence).

The V gene is TRBV11-2, the J gene TRBJ2-7; D is unresolved. The CDR3 has 16 residues. Between the trimmed V and J ends, which lost 5 bases and 0 bases, there was a span of 17 bases. The germline V gene has CDR1 SGHAT and CDR2 FQNNGV. The CDR3 sequence is CASSRLRRGNSYEQYF. DNA of the CDR3: TGTGCCAGCAGCCGACTGAGACGAGGCAACTCCTACGAGCAGTACTTC. Full variable domain (missing parts from reference TRBV11-2 and TRBJ2-7): EAGVAQSPRYKIIEKRQSVAFWCNPISGHATLYWYQQILGQGPKLLIQFQNNGVVDDSQLPKDRFSAERLKGVDSTLKIQPAKLEDSAVYLCASSRLRRGNSYEQYFGPGTRLTVT.

Comments on this clone: At one end the junction does not follow the germline gene, possibly because of a read error. V usage is TRBV5-6 and J usage is TRBJ2-2, with TRBD1 matching 8 bases. Looked up from germline, CDR1 is SGHDT and CDR2 is YYEEEE. This CDR3 has 16 residues. The CDR3 DNA reads as TGTGCCAGCAGCCAAGACAGGACAGGGAACCCCGGGGAGCTGTTTTTT. It translates to CASSQDRTGNPGELFF.

This clone has just one count. The J gene is TRBJ2-2, the V gene TRBV7-9, with 13 positions matching TRBD2. Germline V gene lookup returns CDR1 SEHNR and CDR2 FQNEAQ (reference sequence). There are 16 residues in the CDR3. The V gene end was trimmed by 5 bases and the J gene end by 5 bases; junction bases not matched to a gene: 5. This CDR3 is CASSLWTSGRTGELFF. Written as DNA, the CDR3 is TGTGCCAGCAGCCTATGGACTAGCGGGAGAACCGGGGAGCTGTTTTTT.

The V call is TRBV19, the J call TRBJ2-1; a possible D gene is TRBD2 (5 bases). The CDR3 runs 14 residues. The germline gives CDR1 LNHDA, CDR2 SQIVND (reference sequence). Trimming cost V 4 bases and J 6 bases, with 13 bases left between them. CDR3 amino acids: CASSTSWGTNEQFF. Here the CDR3 DNA reads TGTGCCAGTAGTACTAGCTGGGGTACCAATGAGCAGTTCTTC.

The chain joins TRBV7-6 to TRBJ2-1; 10 bases align to TRBD2. The germline gives CDR1 SGHVS, CDR2 FNYEAQ. The length of the CDR3 is 16 residues. Trimming took 7 bases from V and 3 from J; bases not matched to a gene: 9. The CDR3 region is CASTTTRTSGYNEQFF. For the CDR3, the DNA is TGTGCCAGCACAACAACAAGGACTAGCGGCTACAATGAGCAGTTCTTC.